This is a list of T cell receptor beta chains from one sample in a study of PD-1 blockade in classical Hodgkin lymphoma. Generated by immunoSEQ multiplex PCR, the TCRdb table keeps only in-frame clones and is missing some. This table has 70,000 to 80,000 clones, more than 85% appearing once. Sequenced here: peripheral blood mononuclear cells (PBMCs), sampled at baseline. The receptors here all came from a human donor with classical Hodgkin lymphoma. The CDR3 runs from the conserved cysteine through the conserved F or W. Each record gives: J gene, clone size, D gene, V gene, CDR3 protein, CDR3 DNA. The D gene is left open where the match is weak. Part of the rows lack a size; the others show once, few, many or a class for expanded clones.

TRBJ2-5	few	TRBD1	TRBV19	CASSMGSGGRETQYF	TGTGCCAGTAGTATGGGGTCAGGGGGCAGAGAGACCCAGTACTTC
TRBJ2-7	NA	TRBD2	TRBV15	CATSGARGGRAEEQYF	TGTGCCACCAGCGGAGCGAGGGGCGGGAGGGCCGAAGAGCAGTACTTC
TRBJ2-3	NA	NA	TRBV5-1	CASSLEARRDRQYF	TGCGCCAGCAGCTTGGAAGCCCGGCGGGACAGGCAGTATTTT
TRBJ1-5	NA	NA	TRBV28	CASSLGEYSNQPQHF	TGTGCCAGCAGTTTAGGGGAGTATAGCAATCAGCCCCAGCATTTT
TRBJ2-2	NA	NA	TRBV9	CASSAVFWGNTGELFF	TGTGCCAGCAGCGCGGTCTTTTGGGGGAACACCGGGGAGCTGTTTTTT
TRBJ2-3	NA	NA	TRBV14	CASSPVGDTQYF	TGTGCCAGCAGCCCGGTGGGAGATACGCAGTATTTT
TRBJ2-7	NA	NA	TRBV9	CASSVGMGGYEQYF	TGTGCCAGCAGCGTAGGAATGGGGGGCTACGAGCAGTACTTC
TRBJ1-2	NA	NA	TRBV7-9	CASSPRNPGTELYGYTF	TGTGCCAGCAGCCCACGAAACCCAGGAACAGAGCTCTATGGCTACACCTTC
TRBJ2-7	few	TRBD2	TRBV6-5	CASSLDASGGSYEQYF	TGTGCCAGCAGTTTGGACGCTAGCGGGGGGTCCTACGAGCAGTACTTC
TRBJ2-7	NA	TRBD2	TRBV7-2	CASSLRLAGVQYEQYF	TGTGCCAGCAGCTTACGGCTAGCGGGAGTGCAGTACGAGCAGTACTTC
TRBJ1-4	NA	NA	TRBV4-2	CASSQEEGGVMKKLFF	TGTGCCAGCAGCCAAGAGGAGGGTGGGGTTATGAAAAAACTGTTTTTT
TRBJ1-2	NA	TRBD1	TRBV19	CASSYPGDRDGYTF	TGTGCCAGTAGTTACCCGGGGGACAGAGATGGCTACACCTTC
TRBJ1-3	NA	TRBD1	TRBV11-2	CASSLVWQGASGNTIYF	TGTGCCAGCAGCTTAGTTTGGCAGGGGGCTTCTGGAAACACCATATATTTT
TRBJ2-5	NA	TRBD2	TRBV11-2	CASSPRAGASGEGETQYF	TGTGCCAGCAGCCCCCGGGCAGGGGCTAGCGGGGAGGGAGAGACCCAGTACTTC
TRBJ2-7	NA	NA	TRBV5-1	CASSLTAYEQYF	TGCGCCAGCAGCTTAACAGCCTACGAGCAGTACTTC
TRBJ1-1	NA	TRBD1	TRBV4-2	CASSQSPDRDTEAFF	TGTGCCAGCAGCCAATCGCCGGACAGGGATACTGAAGCTTTCTTT
TRBJ2-5	NA	TRBD2	TRBV5-4	CASSFPSGGQETQYF	TGTGCCAGCAGCTTCCCTAGCGGGGGCCAAGAGACCCAGTACTTC